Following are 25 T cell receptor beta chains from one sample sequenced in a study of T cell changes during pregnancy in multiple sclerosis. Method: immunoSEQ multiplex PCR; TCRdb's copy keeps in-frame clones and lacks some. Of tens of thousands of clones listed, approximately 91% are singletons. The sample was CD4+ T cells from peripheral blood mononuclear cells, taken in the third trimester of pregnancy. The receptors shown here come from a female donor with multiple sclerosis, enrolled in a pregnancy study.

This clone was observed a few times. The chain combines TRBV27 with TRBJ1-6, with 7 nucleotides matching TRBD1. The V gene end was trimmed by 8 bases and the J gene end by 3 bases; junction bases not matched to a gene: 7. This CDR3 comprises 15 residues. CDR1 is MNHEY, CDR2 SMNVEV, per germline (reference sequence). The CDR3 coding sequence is TGTGCCAGCTCCGCCCGACAGGGCTATAATTCACCCCTCCACTTT. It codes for CASSARQGYNSPLHF.

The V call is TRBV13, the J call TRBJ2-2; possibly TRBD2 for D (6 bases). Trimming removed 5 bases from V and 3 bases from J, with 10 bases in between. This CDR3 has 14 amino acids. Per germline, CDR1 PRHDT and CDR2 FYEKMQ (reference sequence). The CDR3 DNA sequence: TGTGCCAGCAGCACAAAGCGGGACACCGGGGAGCTGTTTTTT. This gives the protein CASSTKRDTGELFF.

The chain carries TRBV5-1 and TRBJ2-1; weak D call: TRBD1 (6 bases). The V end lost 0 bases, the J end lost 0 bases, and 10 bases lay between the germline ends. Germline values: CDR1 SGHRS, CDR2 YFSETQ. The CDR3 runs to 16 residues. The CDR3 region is CASSLGTGFSYNEQFF. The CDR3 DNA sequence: TGCGCCAGCAGCTTGGGAACAGGGTTCTCCTACAATGAGCAGTTCTTC.

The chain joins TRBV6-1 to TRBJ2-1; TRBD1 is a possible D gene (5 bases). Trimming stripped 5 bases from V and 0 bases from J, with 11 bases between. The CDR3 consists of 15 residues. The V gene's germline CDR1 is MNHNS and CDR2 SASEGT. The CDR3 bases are TGTGCCAGCAGTCCTGACAGTCGCTCCTACAATGAGCAGTTCTTC. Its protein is CASSPDSRSYNEQFF.

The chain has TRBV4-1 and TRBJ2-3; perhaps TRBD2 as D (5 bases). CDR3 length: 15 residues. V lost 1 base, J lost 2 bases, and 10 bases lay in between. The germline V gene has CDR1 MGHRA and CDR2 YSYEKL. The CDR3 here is CASSQGSANTDTQYF. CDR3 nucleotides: TGCGCCAGCAGCCAAGGTAGCGCGAACACAGATACGCAGTATTTT.

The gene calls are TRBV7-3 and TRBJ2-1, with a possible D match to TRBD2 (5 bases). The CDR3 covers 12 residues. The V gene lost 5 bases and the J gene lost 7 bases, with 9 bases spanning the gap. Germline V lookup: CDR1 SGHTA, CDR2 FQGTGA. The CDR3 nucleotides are TGTGCCAGCAGCCCCGGGGAAAATGAGCAGTTCTTC. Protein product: CASSPGENEQFF.

CDR3 loop: CASSETRGGNTIYF. In DNA form, the CDR3 reads TGTGCCAGCAGTGAAACCCGCGGTGGAAACACCATATATTTT. The J gene is TRBJ1-3, the V gene TRBV25-1; D is uncertain. V lost 2 bases, J lost 3 bases, and 8 bases lay in between. In germline, CDR1 is MGHDK, CDR2 SYGVNS. This CDR3 has 14 residues.

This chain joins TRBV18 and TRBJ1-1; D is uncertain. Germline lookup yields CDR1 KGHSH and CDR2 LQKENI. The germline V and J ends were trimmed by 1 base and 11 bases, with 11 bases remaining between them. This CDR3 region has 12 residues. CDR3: CASSPLGVGAFF. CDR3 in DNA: TGTGCCAGCTCACCACTCGGGGTCGGGGCTTTCTTT.

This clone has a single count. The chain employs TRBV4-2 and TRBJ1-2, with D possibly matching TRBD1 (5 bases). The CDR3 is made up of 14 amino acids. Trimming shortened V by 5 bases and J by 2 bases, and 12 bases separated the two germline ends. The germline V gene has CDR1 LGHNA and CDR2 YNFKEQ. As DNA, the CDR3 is TGTGCCAGCAGCGGGGGACTGGGAAACTATGGCTACACCTTC. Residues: CASSGGLGNYGYTF.

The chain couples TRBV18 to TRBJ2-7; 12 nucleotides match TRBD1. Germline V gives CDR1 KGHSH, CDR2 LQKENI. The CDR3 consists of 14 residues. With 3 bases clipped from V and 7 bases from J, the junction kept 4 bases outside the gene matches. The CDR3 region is CASSPGQGAQEQYF. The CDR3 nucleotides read TGTGCCAGCTCACCGGGACAGGGGGCGCAAGAGCAGTACTTC.

The chain's CDR3 is CASSVDGGGRSTQYF. The CDR3 DNA sequence: TGTGCCAGCAGCGTAGATGGGGGGGGACGGAGTACGCAGTATTTT. The rearrangement joins TRBV9 to TRBJ2-3, with 7 bases aligning to TRBD2. From germline, CDR1 is SGDLS and CDR2 YYNGEE. This CDR3 spans 15 amino acids. Germline trimming cut 0 bases from V and 8 bases from J; bases unmatched to any gene: 9.

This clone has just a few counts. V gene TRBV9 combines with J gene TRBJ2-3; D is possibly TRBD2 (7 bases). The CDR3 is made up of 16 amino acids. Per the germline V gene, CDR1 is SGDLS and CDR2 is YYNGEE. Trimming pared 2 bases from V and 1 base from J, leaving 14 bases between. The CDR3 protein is CASSVGGAGGTDTQYF. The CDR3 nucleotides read TGTGCCAGCAGCGTTGGGGGGGCAGGGGGCACAGATACGCAGTATTTT.

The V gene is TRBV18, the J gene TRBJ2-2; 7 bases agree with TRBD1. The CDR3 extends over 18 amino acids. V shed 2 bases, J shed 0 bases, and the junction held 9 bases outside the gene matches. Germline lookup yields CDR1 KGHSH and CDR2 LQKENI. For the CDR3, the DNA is TGTGCCAGCTCACCAGGACAGGCAGTATACACGAACACCGGGGAGCTGTTTTTT. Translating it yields CASSPGQAVYTNTGELFF.

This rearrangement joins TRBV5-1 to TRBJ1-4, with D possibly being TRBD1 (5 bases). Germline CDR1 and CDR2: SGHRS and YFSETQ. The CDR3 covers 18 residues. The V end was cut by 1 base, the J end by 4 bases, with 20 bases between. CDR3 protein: CASSLRRPGRGLNEKLFF. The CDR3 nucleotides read TGCGCCAGCAGCTTGCGGAGACCGGGCCGGGGACTTAATGAAAAACTGTTTTTT.

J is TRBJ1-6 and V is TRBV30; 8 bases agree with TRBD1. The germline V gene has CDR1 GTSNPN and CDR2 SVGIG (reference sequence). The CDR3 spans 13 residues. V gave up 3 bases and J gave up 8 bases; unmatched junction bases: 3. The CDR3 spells CAWRAGQDSPLHF. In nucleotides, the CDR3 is TGTGCCTGGAGGGCGGGACAGGATTCACCCCTCCACTTT.

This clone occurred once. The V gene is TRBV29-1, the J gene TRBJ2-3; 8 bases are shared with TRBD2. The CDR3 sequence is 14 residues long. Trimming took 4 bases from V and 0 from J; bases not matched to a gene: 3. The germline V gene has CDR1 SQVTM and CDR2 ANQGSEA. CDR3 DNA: TGCAGCGTTGTGGTAGCGGGGAGCACAGATACGCAGTATTTT. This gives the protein CSVVVAGSTDTQYF.

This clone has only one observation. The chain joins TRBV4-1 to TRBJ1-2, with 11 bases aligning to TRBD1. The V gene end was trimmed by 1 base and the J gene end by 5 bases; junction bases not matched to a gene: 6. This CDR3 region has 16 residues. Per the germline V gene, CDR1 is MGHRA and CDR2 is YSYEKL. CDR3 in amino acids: CASSQAPGQGAYGYTF. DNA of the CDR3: TGCGCCAGCAGCCAAGCGCCCGGACAGGGGGCGTATGGCTACACCTTC.

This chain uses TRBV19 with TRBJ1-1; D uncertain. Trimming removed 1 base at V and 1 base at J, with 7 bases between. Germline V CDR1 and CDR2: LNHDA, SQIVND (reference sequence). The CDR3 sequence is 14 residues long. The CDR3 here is CASSIGAGNTEAFF. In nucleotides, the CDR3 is TGTGCCAGTAGTATAGGGGCAGGGAACACTGAAGCTTTCTTT.

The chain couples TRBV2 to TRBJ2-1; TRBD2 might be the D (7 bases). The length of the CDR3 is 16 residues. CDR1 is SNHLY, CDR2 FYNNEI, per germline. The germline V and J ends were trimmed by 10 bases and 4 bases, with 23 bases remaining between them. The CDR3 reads CATTKAGGGPYNEQFF. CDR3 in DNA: TGTGCCACCACGAAAGCCGGCGGGGGCCCTTACAATGAGCAGTTCTTC.

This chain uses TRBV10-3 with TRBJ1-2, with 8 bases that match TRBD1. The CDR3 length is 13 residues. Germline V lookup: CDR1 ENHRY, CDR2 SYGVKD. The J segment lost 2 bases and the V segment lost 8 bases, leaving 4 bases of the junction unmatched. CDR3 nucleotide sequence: TGTGCCATCGGACAGGGAGGGAACTATGGCTACACCTTC. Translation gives CAIGQGGNYGYTF.

This CDR3 is CASSQPKTGGQNIQYF. Written as DNA, the CDR3 is TGTGCCAGCAGCCAACCAAAAACAGGGGGGCAAAACATTCAGTACTTC. This chain links TRBV7-9 with TRBJ2-4; 8 nucleotides match TRBD1. Germline CDR1 and CDR2: SEHNR and FQNEAQ (reference sequence). V shed 5 bases and J 5 bases; nucleotides not matched to a gene: 11. This CDR3 spans 16 amino acids.

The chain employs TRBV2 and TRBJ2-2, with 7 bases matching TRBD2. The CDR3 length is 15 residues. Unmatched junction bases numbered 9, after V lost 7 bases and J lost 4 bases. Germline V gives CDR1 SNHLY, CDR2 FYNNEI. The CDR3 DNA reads TGTGCCAGCAAAGGGACTACCAGTTCCACCGGGGAGCTGTTTTTT. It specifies CASKGTTSSTGELFF.

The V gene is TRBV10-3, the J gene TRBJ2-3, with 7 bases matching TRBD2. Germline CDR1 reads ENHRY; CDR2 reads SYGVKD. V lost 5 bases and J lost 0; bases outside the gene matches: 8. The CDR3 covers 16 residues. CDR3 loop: CAISPTAGTSTDTQYF. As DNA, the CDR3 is TGTGCCATCAGTCCAACAGCGGGGACTAGCACAGATACGCAGTATTTT.

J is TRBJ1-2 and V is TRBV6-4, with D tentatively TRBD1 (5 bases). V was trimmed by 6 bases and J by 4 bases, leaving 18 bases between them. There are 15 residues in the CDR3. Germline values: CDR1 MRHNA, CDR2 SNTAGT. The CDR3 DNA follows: TGTGCCAGCAGACAGGCGGCAGGCGGTACCTATGGCTACACCTTC. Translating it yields CASRQAAGGTYGYTF.

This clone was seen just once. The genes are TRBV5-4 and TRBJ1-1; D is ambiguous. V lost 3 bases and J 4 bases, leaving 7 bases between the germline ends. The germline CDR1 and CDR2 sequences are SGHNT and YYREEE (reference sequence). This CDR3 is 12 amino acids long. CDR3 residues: CASSSRPTEAFF. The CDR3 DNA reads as TGTGCCAGCAGCTCCAGGCCCACTGAAGCTTTCTTT.